These 5 T cell receptor beta chains originate from one sample sequenced in a study of PD-L1 blockade in urothelial cancer. Using immunoSEQ multiplex PCR, the repertoire was profiled, and TCRdb retains in-frame clones only, with some absent. The table lists more than 55,000 clones, 81% of them singletons, with around 6% in the top ten. Time point indicated: pretreatment peripheral blood. The input for sequencing was PBMCs, taken around atezolizumab (anti-PD-L1) treatment. The receptors were sampled from a man in his 70s with urothelial cancer.

A few counts support this clone. The rearrangement links TRBV11-3 to TRBJ2-7; TRBD2 agrees at 9 bases. The CDR3 covers 15 residues. Germline V gene data show CDR1 as SGHNT and CDR2 as YENEEA. After removal of 5 bases from V and 4 bases from J, the junction contained 9 bases not matched to a gene. Here the CDR3 reads CASSLSAGGPYEQYF. CDR3 DNA sequence: TGTGCCAGCAGCCTCTCCGCGGGAGGGCCGTACGAGCAGTACTTC.

J is TRBJ2-1 and V is TRBV6-4; TRBD1 might be the D (5 bases). The CDR3 contains 17 residues. Between the trimmed V and J ends, which lost 2 bases and 2 bases, there was a span of 16 bases. The germline V gene has CDR1 MRHNA and CDR2 SNTAGT. The CDR3 region is CASSDTSKGMPYNEQFF. The CDR3 DNA follows: TGTGCCAGCAGTGACACTTCGAAGGGGATGCCCTACAATGAGCAGTTCTTC.

Details on this clone: This likely comes from a read error, as the CDR3 has no conserved phenylalanine or tryptophan at its end. The DNA is omitted, as the CDR3 cannot be located on it reliably, and the CDR3 follows TCRdb's listing. The chain recombines TRBV19 with TRBJ2-7; TRBD2 is the table's D call and was not checked against the DNA. The CDR3 is 8 amino acids in total, end residues counted. Germline V CDR1 and CDR2: LNHDA, SQIVND (reference sequence). The CDR3 spells CASSPLAL.

The V call is TRBV5-4, the J call TRBJ2-5, with 7 bases aligning to TRBD2. Germline assignment: CDR1 SGHNT and CDR2 YYREEE (reference sequence). The CDR3 covers 14 residues. V shed 7 bases and J 2 bases; nucleotides not matched to a gene: 8. The CDR3: CASSVGSGQETQYF. CDR3 bases: TGTGCCAGCTCGGTGGGTAGCGGGCAAGAGACCCAGTACTTC.

As regards this clone: A junction boundary mismatches the germline segment, possibly from a read error. CDR3 loop: CASSSSSGSFTGELFF. In nucleotides, the CDR3 is TGTGCTAGCAGCTCGTCTAGCGGGAGCTTCACCGGGGAGCTGTTTTTT. The rearrangement uses TRBV7-7 and TRBJ2-2; 10 bases are a match to TRBD2. The length of the CDR3 is 16 residues. Germline V gives CDR1 SSHAT, CDR2 FNYEAQ (reference sequence).